This TCR beta chain is from a study of T cell responses to AZD1222 COVID-19 vaccine. Study-wide results and limits: Unmutated regions of variants are reportedly targeted by nearly half of spike-specific TCRs.

Trimming at V came to 5 bases and at J to 0 bases, leaving 17 bases not matched to a gene. In germline, CDR1 is SGHTA, CDR2 FQGNSA. There are 19 residues in the CDR3. With respect to this clone: The antigen is not known.

Here immunoSEQ multiplex PCR was the method, and the copy in TCRdb shows in-frame clones only, minus some. Of tens of thousands of clones detected, more than 85% appear once; the ten largest clones hold 17%. The sample was peripheral blood, taken on day 0 of AZD1222 vaccination. V usage is TRBV7-2 and J usage is TRBJ2-3, with 7 bases aligning to TRBD2. The origin of this receptor is an adult in good health. This CDR3 is CASSPPSAGVTTSTDTQYF. DNA of the CDR3: TGTGCCAGCAGCCCGCCTAGTGCGGGGGTAACCACTAGCACAGATACGCAGTATTTT.